A selection of T cell receptor beta chains follows, all from one sample in a study of T cells after yellow fever vaccination. MiXCR, run by TCRdb on the 5' RACE reads, gives a single entry per CDR3 protein. This sample has 130,000 or so distinct CDR3 sequences, with 12% to 15% found just once. Sequenced here: CD8+ T cells sorted from PBMCs, sampled 5 days after the yellow fever booster vaccination. These receptors were collected from a man aged 18 to 29 who received the YFV17D yellow fever vaccine. Each CDR3 is given with its conserved first and last residue.

CDR3 | length | J | V
CASSLKGVNYGYTF | 14 | TRBJ1-2 | TRBV12-3/TRBV12-4
CASRGLAGETQYF | 13 | TRBJ2-5 | TRBV27
CASSQGLAGGEIYEQYF | 17 | TRBJ2-7 | TRBV4-2
CASSGREDRVFPGELFF | 17 | TRBJ2-2 | TRBV7-9
CASSLWTGNEKLFF | 14 | TRBJ1-4 | TRBV7-2
CASSQDRFADTQYF | 14 | TRBJ2-3 | TRBV4-3
CASSVGGGSGNTIYF | 15 | TRBJ1-3 | TRBV9
CASSYSGGADTQYF | 14 | TRBJ2-3 | TRBV12-3/TRBV12-4
CASSYRTPGVLNTEAFF | 17 | TRBJ1-1 | TRBV6-5
CASSLGQGYTEAFF | 14 | TRBJ1-1 | TRBV5-6
CASTLGAPLIYEQFF | 15 | TRBJ2-1 | TRBV7-8
CASSLVASGLTDTQYF | 16 | TRBJ2-3 | TRBV7-6
CATSDSEIGSSSYNEQFF | 18 | TRBJ2-1 | TRBV24-1
CASSKGPYNSPLHF | 14 | TRBJ1-6 | TRBV2
CASSPPSGDEKLFF | 14 | TRBJ1-4 | TRBV12-3/TRBV12-4
CASSPDTEGGNEQFF | 15 | TRBJ2-1 | TRBV6-2/TRBV6-3
CASSLGGGTLRWETQYF | 17 | TRBJ2-5 | TRBV28
CASSIFRGPNTEAFF | 15 | TRBJ1-1 | TRBV19
CASSLRGVNEQFF | 13 | TRBJ2-1 | TRBV27
CASSQDWTLAKNIQYF | 16 | TRBJ2-4 | TRBV4-3
CASSQVTGENSGEQFF | 16 | TRBJ2-1 | TRBV3-1
CASSYFGHTNNEQFF | 15 | TRBJ2-1 | TRBV6-5
CASSSTVTDFEAFF | 14 | TRBJ1-1 | TRBV5-1
CASGRATGYNEQFF | 14 | TRBJ2-1 | TRBV12-3/TRBV12-4
CASSGPLRSYEQYF | 14 | TRBJ2-7 | TRBV6-2/TRBV6-3
CASSQRRVGNSPLHF | 15 | TRBJ1-6 | TRBV4-1